The source of this T cell receptor beta chain is a study of CD4 T cells in relation to SARS-CoV-2 and coronaviruses. Study at large: After nine to eleven days of antigen culture, PBMC TCR beta CDR3s were sequenced.

Study results and caveats: No donor gave both pre-pandemic and post-infection samples.

The assay was immunoSEQ multiplex PCR, and TCRdb's table has in-frame clones only and misses some. The sample lists 25,000 or so clones, 77% occurring once. CD4+ T cells from unexposed donors were obtained before the COVID-19 pandemic (2011-2018). The cells were cultured for under 13 days before CD4+ T cells were isolated. As for this clone: Antigen: not known.

Germline CDR1 SEHNR, CDR2 FQNEAQ (reference sequence). V gave up 2 bases and J gave up 5 bases; unmatched junction bases: 8. This CDR3 comprises 16 residues. This chain links TRBV7-9 with TRBJ2-7; 11 nucleotides line up with TRBD2. The source of this sequence is a human donor in good health. Sequenced sample: CD4+ T cells from PBMCs, cultured in vitro. The CDR3, as DNA: TGTGCCAGCAGCTTAAATTTAGCGGGGGGGGTCCACGAGCAGTACTTC. This codes for CASSLNLAGGVHEQYF.